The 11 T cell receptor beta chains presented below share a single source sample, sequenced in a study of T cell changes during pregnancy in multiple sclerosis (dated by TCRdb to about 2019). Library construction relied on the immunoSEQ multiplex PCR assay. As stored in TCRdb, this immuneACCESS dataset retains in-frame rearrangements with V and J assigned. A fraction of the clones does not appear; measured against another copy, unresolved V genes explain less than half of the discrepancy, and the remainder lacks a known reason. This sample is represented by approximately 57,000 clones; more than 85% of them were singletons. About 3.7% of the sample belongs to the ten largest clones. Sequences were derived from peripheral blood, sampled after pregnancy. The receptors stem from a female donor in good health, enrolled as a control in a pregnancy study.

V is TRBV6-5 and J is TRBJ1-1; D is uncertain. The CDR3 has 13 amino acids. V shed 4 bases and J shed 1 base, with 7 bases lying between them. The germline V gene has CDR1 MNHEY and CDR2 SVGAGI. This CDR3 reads CASSFLENTEAFF. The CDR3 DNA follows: TGTGCCAGCAGTTTTTTAGAGAACACTGAAGCTTTCTTT.

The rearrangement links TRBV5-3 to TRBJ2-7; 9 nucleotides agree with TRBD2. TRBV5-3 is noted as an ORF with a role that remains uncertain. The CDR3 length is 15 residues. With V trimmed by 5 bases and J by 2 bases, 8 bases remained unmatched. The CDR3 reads CARRNRLAATYEQYF. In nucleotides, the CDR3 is TGTGCCAGAAGAAACAGACTAGCGGCTACCTACGAGCAGTACTTC.

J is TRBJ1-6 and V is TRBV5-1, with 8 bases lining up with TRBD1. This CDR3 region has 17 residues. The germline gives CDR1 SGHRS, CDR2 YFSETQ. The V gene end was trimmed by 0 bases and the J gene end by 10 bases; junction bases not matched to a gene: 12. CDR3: CASSLDVRTGNRSPLHF. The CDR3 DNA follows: TGCGCCAGCAGCTTGGATGTCAGGACAGGGAACAGATCACCCCTCCACTTT.

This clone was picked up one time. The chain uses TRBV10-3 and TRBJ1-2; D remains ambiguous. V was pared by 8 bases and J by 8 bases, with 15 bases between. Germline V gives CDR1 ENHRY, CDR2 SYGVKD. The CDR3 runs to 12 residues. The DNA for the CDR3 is TGTGCCATCGACCGGGAGGGAGTCGGCTACACCTTC. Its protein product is CAIDREGVGYTF.

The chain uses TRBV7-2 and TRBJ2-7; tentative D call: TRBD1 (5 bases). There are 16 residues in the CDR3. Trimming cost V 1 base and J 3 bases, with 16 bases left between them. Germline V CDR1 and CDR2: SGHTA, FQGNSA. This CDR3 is CASSLGGSPGSYEQYF. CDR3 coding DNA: TGTGCCAGCAGCTTAGGGGGCAGCCCTGGTAGCTACGAGCAGTACTTC.

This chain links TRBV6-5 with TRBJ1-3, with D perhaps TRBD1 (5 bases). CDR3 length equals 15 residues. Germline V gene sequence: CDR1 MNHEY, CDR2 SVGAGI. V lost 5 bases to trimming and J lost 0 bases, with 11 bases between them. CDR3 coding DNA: TGTGCCAGCAGTCTGGACACCAGCTCTGGAAACACCATATATTTT. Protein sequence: CASSLDTSSGNTIYF.

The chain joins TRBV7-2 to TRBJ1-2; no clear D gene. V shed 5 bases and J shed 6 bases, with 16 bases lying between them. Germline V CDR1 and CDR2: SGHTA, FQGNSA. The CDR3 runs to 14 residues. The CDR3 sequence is CASSPQASPDGYTF. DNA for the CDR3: TGTGCCAGCAGCCCTCAGGCATCTCCGGATGGCTACACCTTC.

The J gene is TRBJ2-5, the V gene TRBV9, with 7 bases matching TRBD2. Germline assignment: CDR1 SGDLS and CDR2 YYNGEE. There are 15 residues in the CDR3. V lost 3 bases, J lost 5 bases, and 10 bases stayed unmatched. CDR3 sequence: CASSDPGGGMETQYF. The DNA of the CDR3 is TGTGCCAGCAGCGACCCGGGGGGAGGGATGGAGACCCAGTACTTC.

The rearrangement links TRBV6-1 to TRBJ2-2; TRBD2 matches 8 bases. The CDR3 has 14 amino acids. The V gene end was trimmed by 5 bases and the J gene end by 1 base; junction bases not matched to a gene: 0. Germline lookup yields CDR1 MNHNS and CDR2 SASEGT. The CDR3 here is CASSSGRNTGELFF. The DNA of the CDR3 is TGTGCCAGCAGTAGCGGGAGGAACACCGGGGAGCTGTTTTTT.

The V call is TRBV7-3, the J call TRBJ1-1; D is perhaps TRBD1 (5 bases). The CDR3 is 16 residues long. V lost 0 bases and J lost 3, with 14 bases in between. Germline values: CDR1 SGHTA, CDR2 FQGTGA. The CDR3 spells CASSLTGVRRDTEAFF. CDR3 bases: TGTGCCAGCAGCTTAACAGGGGTGCGCCGAGACACTGAAGCTTTCTTT.

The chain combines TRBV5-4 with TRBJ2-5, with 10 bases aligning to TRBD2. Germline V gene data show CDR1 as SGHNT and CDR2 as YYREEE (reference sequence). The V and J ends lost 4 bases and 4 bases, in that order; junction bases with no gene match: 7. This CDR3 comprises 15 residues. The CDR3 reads CASSPSGGARETQYF. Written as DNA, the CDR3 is TGTGCCAGCAGCCCAAGCGGGGGGGCTCGAGAGACCCAGTACTTC.